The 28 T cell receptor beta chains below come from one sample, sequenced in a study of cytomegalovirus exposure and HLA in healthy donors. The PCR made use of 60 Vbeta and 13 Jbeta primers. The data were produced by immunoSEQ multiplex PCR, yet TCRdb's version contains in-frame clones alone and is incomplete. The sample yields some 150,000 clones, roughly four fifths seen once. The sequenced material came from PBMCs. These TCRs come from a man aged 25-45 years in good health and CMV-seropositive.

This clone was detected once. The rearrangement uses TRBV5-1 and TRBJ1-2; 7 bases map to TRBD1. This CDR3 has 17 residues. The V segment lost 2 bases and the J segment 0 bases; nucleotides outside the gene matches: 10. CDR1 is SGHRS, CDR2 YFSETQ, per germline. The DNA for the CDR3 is TGCGCCAGCAGCTTCACATTTTTGGACAGGCCTAACTATGGCTACACCTTC. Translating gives CASSFTFLDRPNYGYTF.

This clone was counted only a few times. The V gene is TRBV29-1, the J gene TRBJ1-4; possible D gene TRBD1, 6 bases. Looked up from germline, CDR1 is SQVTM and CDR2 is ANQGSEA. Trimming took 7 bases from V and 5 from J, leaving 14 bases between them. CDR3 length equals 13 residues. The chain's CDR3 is CSGRGVANEKLFF. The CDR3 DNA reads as TGCAGCGGCAGGGGAGTCGCCAATGAAAAACTGTTTTTT.

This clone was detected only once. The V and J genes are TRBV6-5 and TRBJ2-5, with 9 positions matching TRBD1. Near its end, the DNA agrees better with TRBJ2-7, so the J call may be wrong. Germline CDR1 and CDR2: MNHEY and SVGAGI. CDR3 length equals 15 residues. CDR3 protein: CASSKGRTGAYEQYF. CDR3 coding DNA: TGTGCCAGCAGTAAGGGGAGGACAGGGGCCTACGAGCAGTACTTC.

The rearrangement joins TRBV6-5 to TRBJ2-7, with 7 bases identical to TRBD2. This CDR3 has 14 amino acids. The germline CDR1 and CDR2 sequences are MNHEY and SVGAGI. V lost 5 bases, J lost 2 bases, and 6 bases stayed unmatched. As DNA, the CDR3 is TGTGCCAGCAGTCCCCGGGGGGTCCCCTACGAGCAGTACTTC. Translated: CASSPRGVPYEQYF.

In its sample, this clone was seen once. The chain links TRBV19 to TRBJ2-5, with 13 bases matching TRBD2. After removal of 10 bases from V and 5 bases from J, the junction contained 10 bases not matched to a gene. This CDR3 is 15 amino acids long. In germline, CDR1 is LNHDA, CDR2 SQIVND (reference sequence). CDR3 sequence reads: CATRTSGRGMETQYF. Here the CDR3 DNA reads TGTGCCACCCGGACTAGCGGGAGAGGAATGGAGACCCAGTACTTC. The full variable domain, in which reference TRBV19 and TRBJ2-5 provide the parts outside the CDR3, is DGGITQSPKYLFRKEGQNVTLSCEQNLNHDAMYWYRQDPGQGLRLIYYSQIVNDFQKGDIAEGYSVSREKKESFPLTVTSAQKNPTAFYLCATRTSGRGMETQYFGPGTRLLVL.

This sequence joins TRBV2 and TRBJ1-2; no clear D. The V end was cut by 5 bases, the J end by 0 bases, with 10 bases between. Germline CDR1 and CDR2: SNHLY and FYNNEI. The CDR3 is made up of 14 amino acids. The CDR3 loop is CASSKREANYGYTF. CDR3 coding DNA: TGTGCCAGCAGTAAAAGGGAGGCTAACTATGGCTACACCTTC. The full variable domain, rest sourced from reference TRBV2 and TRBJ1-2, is EPEVTQTPSHQVTQMGQEVILRCVPISNHLYFYWYRQILGQKVEFLVSFYNNEISEKSEIFDDQFSVERPDGSNFTLKIRSTKLEDSAMYFCASSKREANYGYTFGSGTRLTVV.

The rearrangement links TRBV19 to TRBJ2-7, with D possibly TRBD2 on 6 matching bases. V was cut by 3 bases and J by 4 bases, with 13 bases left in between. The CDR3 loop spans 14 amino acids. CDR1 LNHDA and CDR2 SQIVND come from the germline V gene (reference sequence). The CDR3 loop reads CASSIDVGGYEQYF. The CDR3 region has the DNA TGTGCCAGTAGTATCGACGTTGGGGGGTACGAGCAGTACTTC. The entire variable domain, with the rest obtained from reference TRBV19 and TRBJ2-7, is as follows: DGGITQSPKYLFRKEGQNVTLSCEQNLNHDAMYWYRQDPGQGLRLIYYSQIVNDFQKGDIAEGYSVSREKKESFPLTVTSAQKNPTAFYLCASSIDVGGYEQYFGPGTRLTVT.

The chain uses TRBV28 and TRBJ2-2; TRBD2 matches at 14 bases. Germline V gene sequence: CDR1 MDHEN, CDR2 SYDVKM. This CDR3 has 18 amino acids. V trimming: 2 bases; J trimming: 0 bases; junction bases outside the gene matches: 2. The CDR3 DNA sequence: TGTGCCAGCAGTTTAGGACTAGCGGGGGGCCCGAACACCGGGGAGCTGTTTTTT. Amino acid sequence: CASSLGLAGGPNTGELFF.

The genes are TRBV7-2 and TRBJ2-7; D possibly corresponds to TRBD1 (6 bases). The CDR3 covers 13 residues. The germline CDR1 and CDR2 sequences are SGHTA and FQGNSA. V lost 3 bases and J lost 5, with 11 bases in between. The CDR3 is CASSFSGGHEQYF. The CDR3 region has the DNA TGTGCCAGCAGCTTCAGTGGGGGCCACGAGCAGTACTTC. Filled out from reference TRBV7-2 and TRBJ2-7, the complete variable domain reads GAGVSQSPSNKVTEKGKDVELRCDPISGHTALYWYRQSLGQGLEFLIYFQGNSAPDKSGLPSDRFSAERTGGSVSTLTIQRTQQEDSAVYLCASSFSGGHEQYFGPGTRLTVT.

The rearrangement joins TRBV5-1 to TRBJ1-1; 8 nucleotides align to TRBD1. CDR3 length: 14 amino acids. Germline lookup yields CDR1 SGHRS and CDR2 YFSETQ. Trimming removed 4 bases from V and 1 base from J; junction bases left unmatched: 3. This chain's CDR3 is CASSLDRGNTEAFF. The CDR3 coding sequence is TGCGCCAGCAGCCTTGACAGGGGGAACACTGAAGCTTTCTTT.

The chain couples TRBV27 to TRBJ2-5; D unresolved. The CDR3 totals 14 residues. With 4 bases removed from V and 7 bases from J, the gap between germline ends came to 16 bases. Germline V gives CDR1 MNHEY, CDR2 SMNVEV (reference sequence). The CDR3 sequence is CASSSLLVSGTQYF. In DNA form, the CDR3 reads TGTGCCAGCAGTTCGCTACTGGTATCGGGGACCCAGTACTTC.

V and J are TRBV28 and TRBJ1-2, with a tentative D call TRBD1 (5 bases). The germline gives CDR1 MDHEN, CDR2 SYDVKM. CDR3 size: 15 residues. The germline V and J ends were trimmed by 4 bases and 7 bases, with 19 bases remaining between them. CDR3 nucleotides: TGTGCCAGCAGTTCGACAGACAGAGTCTTAGGTGGCTACACCTTC. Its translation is CASSSTDRVLGGYTF.

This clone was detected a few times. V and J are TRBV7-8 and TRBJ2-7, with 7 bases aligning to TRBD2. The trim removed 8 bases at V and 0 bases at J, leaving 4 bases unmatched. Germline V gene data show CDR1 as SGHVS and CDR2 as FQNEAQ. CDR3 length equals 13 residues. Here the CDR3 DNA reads TGTGCCAGCGGGAGGGAAGTCTCCTACGAGCAGTACTTC. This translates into CASGREVSYEQYF.

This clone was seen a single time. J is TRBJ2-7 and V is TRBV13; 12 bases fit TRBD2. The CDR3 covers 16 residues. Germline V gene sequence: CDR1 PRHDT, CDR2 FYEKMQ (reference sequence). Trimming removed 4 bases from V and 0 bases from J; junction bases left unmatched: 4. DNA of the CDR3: TGTGCCAGCAGCTCTCGGACTAGCGGGGTCTCCTACGAGCAGTACTTC. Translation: CASSSRTSGVSYEQYF. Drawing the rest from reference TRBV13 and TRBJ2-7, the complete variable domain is AAGVIQSPRHLIKEKRETATLKCYPIPRHDTVYWYQQGPGQDPQFLISFYEKMQSDKGSIPDRFSAQQFSDYHSELNMSSLELGDSALYFCASSSRTSGVSYEQYFGPGTRLTVT.

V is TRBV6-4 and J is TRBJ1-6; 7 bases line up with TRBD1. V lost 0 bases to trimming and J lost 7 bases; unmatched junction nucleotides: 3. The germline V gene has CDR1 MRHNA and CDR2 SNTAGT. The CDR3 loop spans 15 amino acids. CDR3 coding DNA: TGTGCCAGCAGTGACTCAACAGGGGTGAATTCACCCCTCCACTTT. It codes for CASSDSTGVNSPLHF.

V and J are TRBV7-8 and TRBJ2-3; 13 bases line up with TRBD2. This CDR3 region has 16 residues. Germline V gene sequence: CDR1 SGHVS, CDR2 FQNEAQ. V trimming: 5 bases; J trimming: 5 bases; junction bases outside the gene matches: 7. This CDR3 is CASSHGLAGVVDTQYF. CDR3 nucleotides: TGTGCCAGCAGCCACGGACTAGCGGGAGTGGTAGATACGCAGTATTTT.

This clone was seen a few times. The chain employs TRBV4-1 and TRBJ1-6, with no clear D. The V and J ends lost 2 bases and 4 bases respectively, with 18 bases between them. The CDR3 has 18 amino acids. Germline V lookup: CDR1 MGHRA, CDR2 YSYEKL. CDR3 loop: CASSQFRGGYSYNSPLHF. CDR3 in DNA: TGCGCCAGCAGCCAATTCCGCGGCGGTTATTCATATAATTCACCCCTCCACTTT.

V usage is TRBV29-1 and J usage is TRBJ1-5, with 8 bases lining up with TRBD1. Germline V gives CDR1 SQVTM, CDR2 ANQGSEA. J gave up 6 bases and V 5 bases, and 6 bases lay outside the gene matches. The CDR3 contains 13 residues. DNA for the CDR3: TGCAGCGTTACGGACAGGGAGGGTCAGCCCCAGCATTTT. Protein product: CSVTDREGQPQHF. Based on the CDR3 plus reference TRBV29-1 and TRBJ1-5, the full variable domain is SAVISQKPSRDICQRGTSLTIQCQVDSQVTMMFWYRQQPGQSLTLIATANQGSEATYESGFVIDKFPISRPNLTFSTLTVSNMSPEDSSIYLCSVTDREGQPQHFGDGTRLSIL.

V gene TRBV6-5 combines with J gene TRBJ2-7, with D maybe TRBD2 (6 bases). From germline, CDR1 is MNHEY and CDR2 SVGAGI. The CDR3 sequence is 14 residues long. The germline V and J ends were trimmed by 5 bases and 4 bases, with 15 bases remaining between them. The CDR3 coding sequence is TGTGCCAGCAGTATGACGGGACTGGGATACGAGCAGTACTTC. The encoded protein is CASSMTGLGYEQYF.

DNA of the CDR3: TGTGCCAGCAGCGTATCCTTGGACAGCCCTCGGCTTAACTATGGCTACACCTTC. This codes for CASSVSLDSPRLNYGYTF. The gene calls are TRBV9 and TRBJ1-2; tentative D call: TRBD1 (6 bases). V lost 1 base and J lost 1, with 20 bases in between. This CDR3 is built from 18 residues. Germline CDR1 SGDLS, CDR2 YYNGEE.

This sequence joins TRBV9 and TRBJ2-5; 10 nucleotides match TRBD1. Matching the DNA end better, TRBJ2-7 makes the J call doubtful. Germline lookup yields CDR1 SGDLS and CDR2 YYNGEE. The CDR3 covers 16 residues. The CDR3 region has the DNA TGTGCCAGCAGCTCACGGACAGGGGGAATTGCGGACGAGCAGTACTTC. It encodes CASSSRTGGIADEQYF.

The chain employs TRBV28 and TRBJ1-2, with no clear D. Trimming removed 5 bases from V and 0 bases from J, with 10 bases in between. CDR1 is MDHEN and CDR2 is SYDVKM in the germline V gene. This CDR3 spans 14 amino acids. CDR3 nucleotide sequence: TGTGCCAGCAGTCCACAGAAGTCTAACTATGGCTACACCTTC. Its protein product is CASSPQKSNYGYTF.

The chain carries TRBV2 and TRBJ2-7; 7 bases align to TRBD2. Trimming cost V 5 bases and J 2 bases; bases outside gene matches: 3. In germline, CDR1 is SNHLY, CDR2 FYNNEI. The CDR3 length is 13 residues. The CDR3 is CASSWEGPYEQYF. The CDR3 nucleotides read TGTGCCAGCAGTTGGGAGGGGCCCTACGAGCAGTACTTC. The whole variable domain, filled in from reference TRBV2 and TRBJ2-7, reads EPEVTQTPSHQVTQMGQEVILRCVPISNHLYFYWYRQILGQKVEFLVSFYNNEISEKSEIFDDQFSVERPDGSNFTLKIRSTKLEDSAMYFCASSWEGPYEQYFGPGTRLTVT.

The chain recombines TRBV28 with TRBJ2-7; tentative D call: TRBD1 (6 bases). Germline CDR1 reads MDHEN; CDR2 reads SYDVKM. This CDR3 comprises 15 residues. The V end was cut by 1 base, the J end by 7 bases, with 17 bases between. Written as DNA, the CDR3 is TGTGCCAGCAGTTTATTGTCCAGTCCAGGGGTTGAGCAGTACTTC. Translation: CASSLLSSPGVEQYF.

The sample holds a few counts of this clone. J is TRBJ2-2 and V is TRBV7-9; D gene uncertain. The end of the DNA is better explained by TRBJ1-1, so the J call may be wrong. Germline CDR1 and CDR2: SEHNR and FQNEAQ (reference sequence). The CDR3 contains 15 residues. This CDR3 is CASSEREGLGTEAFF. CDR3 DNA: TGTGCCAGCAGCGAGAGGGAGGGATTGGGCACTGAAGCTTTCTTT.

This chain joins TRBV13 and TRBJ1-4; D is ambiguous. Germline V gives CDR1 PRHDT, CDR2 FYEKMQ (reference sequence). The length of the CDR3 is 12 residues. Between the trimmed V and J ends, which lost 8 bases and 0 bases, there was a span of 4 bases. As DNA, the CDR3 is TGTGCCAGCCGAGCAACTAATGAAAAACTGTTTTTT. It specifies CASRATNEKLFF.

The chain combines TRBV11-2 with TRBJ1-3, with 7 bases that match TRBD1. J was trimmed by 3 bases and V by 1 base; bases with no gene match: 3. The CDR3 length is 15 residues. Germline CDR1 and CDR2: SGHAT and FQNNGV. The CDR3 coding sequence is TGTGCCAGCAGCTTAGTAGGACAGGTTGGAAACACCATATATTTT. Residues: CASSLVGQVGNTIYF.

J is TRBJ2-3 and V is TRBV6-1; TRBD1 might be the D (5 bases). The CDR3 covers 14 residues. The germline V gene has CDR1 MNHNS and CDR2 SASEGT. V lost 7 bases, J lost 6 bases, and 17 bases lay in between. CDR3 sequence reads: CASTQGARWDTQYF. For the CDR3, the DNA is TGTGCCAGCACCCAAGGGGCACGGTGGGATACGCAGTATTTT.